Shown below are 21 T cell receptor beta chains from a single sample sequenced in a study of siplizumab effects on memory and regulatory T cells. Assay used: immunoSEQ multiplex PCR; TCRdb lists only in-frame clones, some missing. The table lists some 120,000 clones, roughly 94% of them singletons. Input material: non-Treg CD4+ T cells sorted from blood. These TCRs come from a human donor in good health.

Concerning this clone: Other nucleotide sequences in the sample specify the same CDR3. The chain employs TRBV6-1 and TRBJ2-1, with 12 bases identical to TRBD2. Germline V gene data show CDR1 as MNHNS and CDR2 as SASEGT. This CDR3 is 16 amino acids long. V dropped 3 bases and J dropped 4; count of bases not matched to a gene: 4. The CDR3 spells CASSEPGTSGYNEQFF. The CDR3 DNA follows: TGTGCCAGCAGTGAGCCCGGGACTAGCGGGTACAATGAGCAGTTCTTC.

This sequence joins TRBV7-2 and TRBJ1-2, with TRBD1 as a possible D gene (5 bases). The V and J ends lost 1 base and 13 bases respectively, with 16 bases between them. There are 13 residues in the CDR3. Germline V gene data show CDR1 as SGHTA and CDR2 as FQGNSA. The CDR3 DNA reads TGTGCCAGCAGCTTAGGAGTGAGGCAGGGTTGCACCTTC. Protein sequence: CASSLGVRQGCTF.

The V and J genes are TRBV27 and TRBJ1-4; tentatively, D is TRBD1 (6 bases). The CDR3 runs to 14 residues. The V gene's germline CDR1 is MNHEY and CDR2 SMNVEV (reference sequence). V was cut by 8 bases and J by 8 bases, with 18 bases left in between. Written as DNA, the CDR3 is TGTGCCAGCCGAGACTGGAAGGGGGGGGAAAAACTGTTTTTT. This codes for CASRDWKGGEKLFF. Supplemented by reference TRBV27 and TRBJ1-4, the full variable domain reads EAQVTQNPRYLITVTGKKLTVTCSQNMNHEYMSWYRQDPGLGLRQIYYSMNVEVTDKGDVPEGYKVSRKEKRNFPLILESPSPNQTSLYFCASRDWKGGEKLFFGSGTQLSVL.

The rearrangement uses TRBV11-2 and TRBJ2-2; perhaps TRBD1 as D (5 bases). Trimming took off 6 bases at V and 5 bases at J, with 10 bases between the two ends. Germline loops: CDR1 SGHAT, CDR2 FQNNGV. The CDR3 is made up of 13 amino acids. In DNA, the CDR3 is TGTGCCAGCAGTACCAGGGTTACCGGGGAGCTGTTTTTT. This sequence encodes CASSTRVTGELFF.

The V and J genes are TRBV30 and TRBJ1-3; 7 bases match TRBD1. This CDR3 contains 14 residues. The germline V gene has CDR1 GTSNPN and CDR2 SVGIG (reference sequence). The V segment lost 2 bases and the J segment 8 bases; nucleotides outside the gene matches: 9. The chain's CDR3 is CAWSHPDRRDTIYF. For the CDR3, the DNA is TGTGCCTGGAGTCACCCGGACAGGCGAGACACCATATATTTT.

The CDR3, as DNA: TGTGCCAGCAAAAGGAGCAAGGAAGCGATCGATACGCAGTATTTT. Its translation: CASKRSKEAIDTQYF. The J gene is TRBJ2-3, the V gene TRBV2, with D unresolved. The V and J ends lost 7 bases and 6 bases respectively, with 20 bases between them. The germline CDR1 and CDR2 sequences are SNHLY and FYNNEI. The CDR3 is 15 residues long.

This chain joins TRBV6-5 and TRBJ2-3; the D gene could be TRBD1 or TRBD2 (5 bases each). This CDR3 contains 12 residues. Per the germline V gene, CDR1 is MNHEY and CDR2 is SVGAGI. V gave up 6 bases and J gave up 2 bases, with 6 bases separating them. CDR3 DNA sequence: TGTGCCAGCAGGGGGGTCACAGATACGCAGTATTTT. Amino acids: CASRGVTDTQYF.

This chain joins TRBV10-3 and TRBJ2-3; D is ambiguous. Trimming removed 8 bases from V and 3 bases from J, with 9 bases in between. CDR3 length: 12 residues. Germline lookup yields CDR1 ENHRY and CDR2 SYGVKD. CDR3 sequence (DNA): TGTGCCATCGGAACAGCGACAGATACGCAGTATTTT. Translating it yields CAIGTATDTQYF.

This clone was recorded once. The CDR3: CASRGGIGYGYTF. The CDR3 DNA sequence: TGTGCCAGCAGGGGGGGTATCGGCTATGGCTACACCTTC. The chain recombines TRBV6-1 with TRBJ1-2; D is possibly TRBD1 (5 bases). Germline-derived CDR1 and CDR2 are MNHNS and SASEGT. Trimming removed 6 bases from V and 4 bases from J, with 12 bases in between. The CDR3 runs to 13 residues.

This clone has just one count. The chain has TRBV7-9 and TRBJ2-7; D call uncertain. Trimming took 5 bases from V and 6 from J, leaving 14 bases between them. The V gene's germline CDR1 is SEHNR and CDR2 FQNEAQ (reference sequence). The CDR3 sequence is 13 residues long. CDR3 residues: CASSPPSRLEQYF. For the CDR3, the DNA is TGTGCCAGCAGCCCTCCCTCGAGGCTCGAGCAGTACTTC.

This clone was counted between two and nine times. The rearrangement uses TRBV14 and TRBJ1-1; no reliable D call. Per the germline V gene, CDR1 is SGHDN and CDR2 is FVKESK. The CDR3 has 11 amino acids. V dropped 4 bases and J dropped 2 bases, with 2 bases sitting between them. CDR3 sequence (DNA): TGTGCCAGCAGCCGTAACACTGAAGCTTTCTTT. This translates into CASSRNTEAFF.

This chain links TRBV5-1 with TRBJ2-2, with D hard to call. This CDR3 region has 15 residues. V lost 0 bases and J lost 1, with 7 bases in between. From germline, CDR1 is SGHRS and CDR2 YFSETQ. CDR3 in amino acids: CASSLDTMNTGELFF. The CDR3 nucleotides are TGCGCCAGCAGCTTGGATACAATGAACACCGGGGAGCTGTTTTTT. Combining the CDR3 with reference TRBV5-1 and TRBJ2-2 gives the whole variable domain KAGVTQTPRYLIKTRGQQVTLSCSPISGHRSVSWYQQTPGQGLQFLFEYFSETQRNKGNFPGRFSGRQFSNSRSEMNVSTLELGDSALYLCASSLDTMNTGELFFGEGSRLTVL.

The chain has TRBV19 and TRBJ1-1, with a possible D match to TRBD1 (6 bases). CDR3 size: 16 residues. Trimming cost V 0 bases and J 3 bases, with 14 bases left between them. Germline-derived CDR1 and CDR2 are LNHDA and SQIVND (reference sequence). CDR3 residues: CASSIDRGGPDTEAFF. The CDR3 DNA sequence: TGTGCCAGTAGTATAGATAGGGGGGGTCCGGACACTGAAGCTTTCTTT. The full variable domain, in which reference TRBV19 and TRBJ1-1 provide the parts outside the CDR3, is DGGITQSPKYLFRKEGQNVTLSCEQNLNHDAMYWYRQDPGQGLRLIYYSQIVNDFQKGDIAEGYSVSREKKESFPLTVTSAQKNPTAFYLCASSIDRGGPDTEAFFGQGTRLTVV.

The chain uses TRBV6-6 and TRBJ2-3; 9 bases line up with TRBD1. V shed 7 bases, J shed 4 bases, and the junction held 3 bases outside the gene matches. Germline CDR1 is MNHNY and CDR2 is SVGAGI (reference sequence). The CDR3 totals 13 residues. CDR3 coding DNA: TGTGCCAGCATTCGGGACAGGGCAGATACGCAGTATTTT. It encodes CASIRDRADTQYF.

The chain carries TRBV6-1 and TRBJ1-5; D uncertain. Trimming left V 3 bases short and J 5 bases short, with 8 bases between. Per the germline V gene, CDR1 is MNHNS and CDR2 is SASEGT. This CDR3 comprises 13 residues. The CDR3 sequence is CASSDIGDQPQHF. The CDR3 DNA is TGTGCCAGCAGTGATATAGGAGATCAGCCCCAGCATTTT.

The V gene is TRBV2, the J gene TRBJ2-7, with 11 bases that match TRBD2. Unmatched junction bases numbered 9, after V lost 5 bases and J lost 0 bases. This CDR3 is built from 17 residues. Germline V CDR1 and CDR2: SNHLY, FYNNEI. CDR3 sequence reads: CASSRSSGGAGSYEQYF. In DNA form, the CDR3 reads TGTGCCAGCAGTCGGAGTAGCGGGGGGGCCGGCTCCTACGAGCAGTACTTC. Full variable domain (missing parts from reference TRBV2 and TRBJ2-7): EPEVTQTPSHQVTQMGQEVILRCVPISNHLYFYWYRQILGQKVEFLVSFYNNEISEKSEIFDDQFSVERPDGSNFTLKIRSTKLEDSAMYFCASSRSSGGAGSYEQYFGPGTRLTVT.

The chain joins TRBV20-1 to TRBJ2-5; no reliable D call. The germline V gene encodes CDR1 DFQATT and CDR2 SNEGSKA (reference sequence). The V gene lost 3 bases and the J gene lost 5 bases, with 4 bases spanning the gap. CDR3 length: 10 amino acids. The CDR3 nucleotides read TGCAGTGCTAGCCCGGAGACCCAGTACTTC. Translated: CSASPETQYF.

The rearrangement uses TRBV25-1 and TRBJ1-2; 11 bases align to TRBD1. The V gene end was trimmed by 2 bases and the J gene end by 7 bases; junction bases not matched to a gene: 6. CDR1 is MGHDK and CDR2 is SYGVNS in the germline V gene. The CDR3 contains 15 residues. The CDR3 sequence is CASSEPGTGGSGYTF. CDR3 coding DNA: TGTGCCAGCAGTGAACCTGGGACAGGGGGTAGTGGCTACACCTTC.

The V call is TRBV10-2, the J call TRBJ2-6; TRBD2 might be the D (5 bases). Germline-derived CDR1 and CDR2 are WSHSY and SAAADI. V lost 3 bases and J 1 base, leaving 7 bases between the germline ends. The CDR3 is 15 residues long. CDR3 region: CASSDPGSGANVLTF. The CDR3 DNA sequence: TGCGCCAGCAGTGACCCGGGATCTGGGGCCAACGTCCTGACTTTC.

This chain joins TRBV6-1 and TRBJ1-5, with TRBD1 as a possible D gene (6 bases). Germline V gene data show CDR1 as MNHNS and CDR2 as SASEGT. The CDR3 runs to 13 residues. V lost 10 bases to trimming and J lost 3 bases, with 13 bases between them. The CDR3 DNA reads as TGTGCCACCGGACAGAGGATCAATCAGCCCCAGCATTTT. Translation: CATGQRINQPQHF.

In DNA, the CDR3 is TGTGCTAGTGGTTCGGGACAGACCTTCGAGCAGTACTTC. It encodes CASGSGQTFEQYF. V usage is TRBV12-5 and J usage is TRBJ2-7; 7 bases are a match to TRBD1. The CDR3 length is 13 residues. V was clipped by 4 bases and J by 6 bases; unmatched bases: 6. Germline CDR1 and CDR2: LGHNT and FRNRAP.